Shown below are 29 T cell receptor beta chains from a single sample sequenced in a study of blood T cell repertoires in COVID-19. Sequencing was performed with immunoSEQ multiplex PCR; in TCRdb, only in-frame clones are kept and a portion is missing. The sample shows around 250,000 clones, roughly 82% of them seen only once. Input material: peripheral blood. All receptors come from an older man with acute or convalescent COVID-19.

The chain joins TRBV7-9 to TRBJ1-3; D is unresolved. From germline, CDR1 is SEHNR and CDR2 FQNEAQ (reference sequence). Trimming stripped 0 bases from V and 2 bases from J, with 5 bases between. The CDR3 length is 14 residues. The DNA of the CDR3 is TGTGCCAGCAGCTTAGCCTTCCCTGGAAACACCATATATTTT. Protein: CASSLAFPGNTIYF.

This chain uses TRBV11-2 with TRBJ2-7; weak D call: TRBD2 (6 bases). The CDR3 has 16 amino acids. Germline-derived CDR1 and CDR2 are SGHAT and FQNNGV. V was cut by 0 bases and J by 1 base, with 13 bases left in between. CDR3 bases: TGTGCCAGCAGCTTAGAACCGGGGAGGCAATCCTACGAGCAGTACTTC. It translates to CASSLEPGRQSYEQYF.

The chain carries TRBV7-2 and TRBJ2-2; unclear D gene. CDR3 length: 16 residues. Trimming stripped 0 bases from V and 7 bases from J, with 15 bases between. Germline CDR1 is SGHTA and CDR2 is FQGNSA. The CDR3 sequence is CASSLASLINDGELFF. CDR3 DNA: TGTGCCAGCAGCTTAGCCTCACTAATAAACGACGGGGAGCTGTTTTTT.

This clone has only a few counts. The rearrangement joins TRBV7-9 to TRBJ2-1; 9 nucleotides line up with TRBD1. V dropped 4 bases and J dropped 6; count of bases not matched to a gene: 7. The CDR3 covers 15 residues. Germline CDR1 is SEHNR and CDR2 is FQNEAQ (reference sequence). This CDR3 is CASSWGQGEGNEQFF. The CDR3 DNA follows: TGTGCCAGCAGCTGGGGACAGGGAGAGGGCAATGAGCAGTTCTTC.

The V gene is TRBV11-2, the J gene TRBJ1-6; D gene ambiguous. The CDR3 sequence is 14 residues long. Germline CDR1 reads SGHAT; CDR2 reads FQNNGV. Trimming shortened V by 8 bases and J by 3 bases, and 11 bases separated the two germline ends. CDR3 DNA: TGTGCCAGCGCTAAGAGTGACTATAATTCACCCCTCCACTTT. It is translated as CASAKSDYNSPLHF.

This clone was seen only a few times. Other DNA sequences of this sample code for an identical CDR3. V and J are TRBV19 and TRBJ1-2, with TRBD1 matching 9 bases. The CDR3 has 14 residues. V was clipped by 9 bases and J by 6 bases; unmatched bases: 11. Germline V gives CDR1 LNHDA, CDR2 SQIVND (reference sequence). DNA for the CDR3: TGTGCCAGCTCTCCCCCGGGACAGGGAGATGGCTACACCTTC. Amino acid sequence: CASSPPGQGDGYTF.

CDR3 in DNA: TGTGCCACCGGCGCAGAGCGCACCGGGGAGCTGTTTTTT. Translated: CATGAERTGELFF. The rearrangement uses TRBV10-3 and TRBJ2-2; D gene ambiguous. V was pared by 10 bases and J by 4 bases, with 13 bases between. The germline gives CDR1 ENHRY, CDR2 SYGVKD. The CDR3 runs 13 residues.

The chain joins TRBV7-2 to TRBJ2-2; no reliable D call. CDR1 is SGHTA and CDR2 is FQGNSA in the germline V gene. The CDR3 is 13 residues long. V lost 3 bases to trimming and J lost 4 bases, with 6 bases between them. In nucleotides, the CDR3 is TGTGCCAGCAGCTTTCGGTCCACCGGGGAGCTGTTTTTT. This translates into CASSFRSTGELFF.

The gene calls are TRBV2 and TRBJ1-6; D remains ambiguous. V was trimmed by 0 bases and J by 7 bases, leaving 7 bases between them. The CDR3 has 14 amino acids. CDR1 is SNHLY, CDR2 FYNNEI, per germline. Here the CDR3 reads CASSEAPGNSPLHF. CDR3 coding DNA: TGTGCCAGCAGTGAAGCGCCCGGGAATTCACCCCTCCACTTT.

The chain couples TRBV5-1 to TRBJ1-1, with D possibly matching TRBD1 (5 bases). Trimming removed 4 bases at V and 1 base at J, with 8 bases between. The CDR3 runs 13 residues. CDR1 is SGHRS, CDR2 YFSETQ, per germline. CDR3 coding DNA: TGCGCCAGCAGCGACGACAGGAACACTGAAGCTTTCTTT. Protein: CASSDDRNTEAFF.

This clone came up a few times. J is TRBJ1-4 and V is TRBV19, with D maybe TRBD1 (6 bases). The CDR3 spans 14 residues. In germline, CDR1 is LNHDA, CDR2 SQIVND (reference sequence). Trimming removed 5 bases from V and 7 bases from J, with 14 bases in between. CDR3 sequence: CASSSITGSEKLFF. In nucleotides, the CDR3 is TGTGCCAGTAGTTCCATTACAGGGTCTGAAAAACTGTTTTTT.

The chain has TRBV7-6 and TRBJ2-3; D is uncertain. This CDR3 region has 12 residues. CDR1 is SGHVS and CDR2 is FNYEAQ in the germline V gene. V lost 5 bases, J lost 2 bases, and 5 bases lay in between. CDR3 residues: CASSPDTDTQYF. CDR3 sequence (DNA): TGTGCCAGCAGCCCAGACACAGATACGCAGTATTTT.

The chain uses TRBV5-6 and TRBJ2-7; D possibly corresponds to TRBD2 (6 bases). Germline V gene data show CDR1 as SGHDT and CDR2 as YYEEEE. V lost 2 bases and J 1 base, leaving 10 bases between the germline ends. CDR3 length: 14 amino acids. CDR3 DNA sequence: TGTGCCAGCAGCTTAGGTAGCGGATCCTACGAGCAGTACTTC. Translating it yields CASSLGSGSYEQYF.

The chain's CDR3 is CATALTSGRAGTDTQYF. Written as DNA, the CDR3 is TGTGCCACCGCCCTGACTAGCGGGAGGGCCGGCACAGATACGCAGTATTTT. The chain combines TRBV24-1 with TRBJ2-3; 14 nucleotides agree with TRBD2. Per germline, CDR1 KGHDR and CDR2 SFDVKD. The V segment lost 9 bases and the J segment 1 base; nucleotides outside the gene matches: 8. CDR3 length: 17 residues.

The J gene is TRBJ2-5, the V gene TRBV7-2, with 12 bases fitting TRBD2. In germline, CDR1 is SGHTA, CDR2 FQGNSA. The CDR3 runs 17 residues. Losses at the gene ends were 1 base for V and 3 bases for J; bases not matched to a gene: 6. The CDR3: CASSLGLAGAGKETQYF. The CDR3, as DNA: TGTGCCAGCAGCTTAGGACTAGCGGGGGCTGGGAAAGAGACCCAGTACTTC. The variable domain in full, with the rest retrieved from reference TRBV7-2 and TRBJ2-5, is GAGVSQSPSNKVTEKGKDVELRCDPISGHTALYWYRQSLGQGLEFLIYFQGNSAPDKSGLPSDRFSAERTGGSVSTLTIQRTQQEDSAVYLCASSLGLAGAGKETQYFGPGTRLLVL.

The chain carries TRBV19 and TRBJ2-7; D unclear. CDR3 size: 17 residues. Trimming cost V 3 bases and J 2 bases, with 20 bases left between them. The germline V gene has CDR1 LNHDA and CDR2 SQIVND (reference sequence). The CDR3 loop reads CASSMDPWAIGTYEQYF. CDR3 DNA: TGTGCCAGTAGTATGGATCCCTGGGCGATAGGCACCTACGAGCAGTACTTC.

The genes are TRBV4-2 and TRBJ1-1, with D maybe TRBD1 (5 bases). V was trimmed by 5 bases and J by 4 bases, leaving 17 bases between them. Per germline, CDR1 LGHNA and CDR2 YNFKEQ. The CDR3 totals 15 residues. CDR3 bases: TGTGCCAGCAGCGTCGGGTCCAGAAGGGGCACTGAAGCTTTCTTT. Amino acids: CASSVGSRRGTEAFF.

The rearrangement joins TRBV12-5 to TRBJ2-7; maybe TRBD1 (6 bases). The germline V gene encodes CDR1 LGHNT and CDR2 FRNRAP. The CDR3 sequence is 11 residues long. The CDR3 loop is CADRLVYEQYF. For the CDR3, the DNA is TGTGCCGACAGGCTGGTTTACGAGCAGTACTTC.

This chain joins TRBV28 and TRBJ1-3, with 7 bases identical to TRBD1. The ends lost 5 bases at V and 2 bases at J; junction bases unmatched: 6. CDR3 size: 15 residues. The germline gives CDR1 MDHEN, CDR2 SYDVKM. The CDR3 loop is CASSRQGVAGNTIYF. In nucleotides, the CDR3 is TGTGCCAGCAGTCGACAGGGAGTCGCTGGAAACACCATATATTTT.

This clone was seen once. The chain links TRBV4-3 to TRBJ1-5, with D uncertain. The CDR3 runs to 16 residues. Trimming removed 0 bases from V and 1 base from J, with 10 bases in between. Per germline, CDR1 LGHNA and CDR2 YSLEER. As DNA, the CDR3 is TGCGCCAGCAGCCAAGATATGGCAGGCAGCAATCAGCCCCAGCATTTT. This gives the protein CASSQDMAGSNQPQHF.

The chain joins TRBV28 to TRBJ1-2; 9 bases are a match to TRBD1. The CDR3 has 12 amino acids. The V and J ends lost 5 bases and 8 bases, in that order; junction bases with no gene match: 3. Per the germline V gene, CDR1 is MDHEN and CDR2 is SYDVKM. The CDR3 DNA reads TGTGCCAGCAGTGGGACAGGGAGAGGCTACACCTTC. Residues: CASSGTGRGYTF.

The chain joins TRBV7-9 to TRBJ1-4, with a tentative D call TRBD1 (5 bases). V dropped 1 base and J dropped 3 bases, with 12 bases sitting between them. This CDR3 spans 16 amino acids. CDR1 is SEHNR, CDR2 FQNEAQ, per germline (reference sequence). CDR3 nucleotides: TGTGCCAGCAGCTTAGGCGGGGCGGTAGCTAATGAAAAACTGTTTTTT. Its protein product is CASSLGGAVANEKLFF.

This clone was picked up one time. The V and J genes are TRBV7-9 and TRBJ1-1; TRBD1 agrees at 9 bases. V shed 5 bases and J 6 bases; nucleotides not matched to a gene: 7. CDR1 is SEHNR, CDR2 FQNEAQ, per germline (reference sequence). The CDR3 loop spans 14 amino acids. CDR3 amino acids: CASSVTGGSAEAFF. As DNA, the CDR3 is TGTGCCAGCAGCGTAACAGGGGGCTCGGCTGAAGCTTTCTTT.

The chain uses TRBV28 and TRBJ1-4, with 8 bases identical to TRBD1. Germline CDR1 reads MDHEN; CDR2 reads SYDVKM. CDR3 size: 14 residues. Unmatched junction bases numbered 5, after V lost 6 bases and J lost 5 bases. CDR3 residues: CASRTDRGNEKLFF. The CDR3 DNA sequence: TGTGCCAGCAGGACAGACAGGGGCAATGAAAAACTGTTTTTT.

The CDR3 coding sequence is TGTGCCACCAGCAGAGATCCGGCAGGCAGCTCCTACAATGAGCAGTTCTTC. It yields the protein CATSRDPAGSSYNEQFF. This chain links TRBV15 with TRBJ2-1; no definite D call. CDR1 LNHNV and CDR2 YYDKDF come from the germline V gene (reference sequence). Trimming shortened V by 0 bases and J by 0 bases, and 12 bases separated the two germline ends. The CDR3 runs to 17 residues. The full variable domain, in which reference TRBV15 and TRBJ2-1 provide the parts outside the CDR3, is DAMVIQNPRYQVTQFGKPVTLSCSQTLNHNVMYWYQQKSSQAPKLLFHYYDKDFNNEADTPDNFQSRRPNTSFCFLDIRSPGLGDTAMYLCATSRDPAGSSYNEQFFGPGTRLTVL.

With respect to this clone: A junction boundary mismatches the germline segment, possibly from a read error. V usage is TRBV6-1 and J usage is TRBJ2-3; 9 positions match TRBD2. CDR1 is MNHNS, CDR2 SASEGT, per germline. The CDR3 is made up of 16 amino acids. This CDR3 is CASREAGRGGRDTQYF. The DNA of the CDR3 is TGTGCCAGCAGAGAAGCAGGGCGGGGGGGTCGAGATACGCAGTATTTT.

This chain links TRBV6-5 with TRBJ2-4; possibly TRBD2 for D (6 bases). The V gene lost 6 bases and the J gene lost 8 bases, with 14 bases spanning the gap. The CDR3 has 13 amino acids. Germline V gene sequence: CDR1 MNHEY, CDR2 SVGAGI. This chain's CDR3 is CASSQGLEHIQYF. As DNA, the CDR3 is TGTGCCAGCAGCCAGGGACTGGAGCACATTCAGTACTTC.

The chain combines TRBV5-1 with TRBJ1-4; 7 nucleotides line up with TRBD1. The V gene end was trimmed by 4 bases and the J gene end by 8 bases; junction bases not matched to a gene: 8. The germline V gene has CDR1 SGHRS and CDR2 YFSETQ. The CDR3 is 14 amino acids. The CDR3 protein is CASSIDRAQEKLFF. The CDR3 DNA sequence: TGCGCCAGCAGCATAGACAGGGCACAGGAAAAACTGTTTTTT.

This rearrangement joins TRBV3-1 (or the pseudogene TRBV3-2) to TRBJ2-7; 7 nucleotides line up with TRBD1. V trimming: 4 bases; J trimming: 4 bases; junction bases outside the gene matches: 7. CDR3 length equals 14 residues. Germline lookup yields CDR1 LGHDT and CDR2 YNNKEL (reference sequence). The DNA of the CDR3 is TGTGCCAGCAGCCCGACAGGGATCAGGTACGAGCAGTACTTC. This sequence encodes CASSPTGIRYEQYF.